Below, one T cell receptor (beta chain) is given with its context. Antigen: not known. From germline, CDR1 is SEHNR and CDR2 FQNEAQ (reference sequence). V lost 5 bases, J lost 0 bases, and 14 bases lay in between. The CDR3 runs 16 residues. The sample comes from a study of cytomegalovirus exposure and HLA in healthy donors. Regarding the study as a whole: Cytomegalovirus-associated status was assigned to about 180 TCR beta chains.

The study ran its PCR with 60 Vbeta and 13 Jbeta primers. TCRdb keeps only in-frame clones here, not all; method: immunoSEQ multiplex PCR. The data show around 150,000 clones, roughly 83% seen once. This chain uses TRBV7-9 with TRBJ1-5; possible D gene TRBD1, 5 bases. Sequencing was carried out using PBMCs. This TCR derives from a man aged 35 to 55 in good health and CMV-seronegative. The CDR3 sequence is CASSGGVPYSNQPQHF. The DNA for the CDR3 is TGTGCCAGCAGCGGGGGGGTACCATATAGCAATCAGCCCCAGCATTTT.